This T cell receptor beta chain is drawn from a study of blood T cell repertoires in COVID-19. Study-wide context: Whether acute or convalescent, the COVID-19 samples came from the United States, Italy and Spain. In each case, the material was cDNA or gDNA derived from T cells, B-cell-depleted T cells, or PBMCs.

Original data processing: The assay estimated nucleated cells by amplifying reference gene primers. Produced via immunoSEQ multiplex PCR; TCRdb's table is partial and in-frame only. The DNA was the basis for D and trimming; V, J and clone size are from that table. The sample has about 200,000 clones, 80% to 90% seen once; the top ten hold 10% to 11%. The sequence was collected from a human donor with active or convalescent COVID-19. The donor label of this sample is uncertain. Sequencing was carried out using peripheral blood.

The CDR3 coding sequence is TGTGCCACCTCACGTGGAGGGGTAATCTACGAGCAGTACTTC. It is translated as CATSRGGVIYEQYF. The chain links TRBV6-5 to TRBJ2-7; tentative D call: TRBD2 (6 bases). Germline values: CDR1 MNHEY, CDR2 SVGAGI. This CDR3 spans 14 amino acids. Trimming stripped 10 bases from V and 3 bases from J, with 19 bases between.